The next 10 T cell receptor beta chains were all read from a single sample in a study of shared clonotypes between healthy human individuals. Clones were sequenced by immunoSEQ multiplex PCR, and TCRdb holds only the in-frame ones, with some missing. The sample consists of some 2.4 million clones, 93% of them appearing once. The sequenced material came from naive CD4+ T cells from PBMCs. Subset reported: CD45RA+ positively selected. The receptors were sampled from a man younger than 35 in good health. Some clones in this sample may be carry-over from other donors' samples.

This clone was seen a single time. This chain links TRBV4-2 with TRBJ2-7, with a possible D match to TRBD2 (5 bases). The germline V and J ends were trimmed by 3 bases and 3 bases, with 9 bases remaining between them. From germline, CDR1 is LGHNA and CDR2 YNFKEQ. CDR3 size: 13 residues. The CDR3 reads CASSQERYYEQYF. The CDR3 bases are TGTGCCAGCAGCCAGGAGCGGTACTACGAGCAGTACTTC.

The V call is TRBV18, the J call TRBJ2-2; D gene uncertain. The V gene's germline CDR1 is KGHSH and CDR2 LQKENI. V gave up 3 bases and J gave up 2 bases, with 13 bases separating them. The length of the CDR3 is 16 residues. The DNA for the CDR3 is TGTGCCAGCTCACCGCTTTTACAGAGTAACACCGGGGAGCTGTTTTTT. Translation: CASSPLLQSNTGELFF.

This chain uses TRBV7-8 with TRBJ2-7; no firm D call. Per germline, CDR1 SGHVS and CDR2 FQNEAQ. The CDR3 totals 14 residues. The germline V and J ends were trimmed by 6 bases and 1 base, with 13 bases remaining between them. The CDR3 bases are TGTGCCAGCAGTCTTGGGCTACCGTCCTACGAGCAGTACTTC. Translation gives CASSLGLPSYEQYF.

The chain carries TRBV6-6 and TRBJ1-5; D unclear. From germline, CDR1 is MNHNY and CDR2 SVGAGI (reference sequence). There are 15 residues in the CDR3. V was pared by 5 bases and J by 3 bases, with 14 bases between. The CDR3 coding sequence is TGTGCCAGCAGTAAAAGTTTTTCCCTCAATCAGCCCCAGCATTTT. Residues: CASSKSFSLNQPQHF.

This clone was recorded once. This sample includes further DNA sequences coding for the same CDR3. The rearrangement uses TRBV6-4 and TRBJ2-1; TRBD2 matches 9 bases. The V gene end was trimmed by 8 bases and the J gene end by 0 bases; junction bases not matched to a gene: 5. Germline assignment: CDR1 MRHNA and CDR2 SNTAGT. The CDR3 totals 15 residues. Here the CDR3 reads CASSFSGSSYNEQFF. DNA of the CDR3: TGTGCCAGCTCCTTTAGCGGGAGCTCCTACAATGAGCAGTTCTTC.

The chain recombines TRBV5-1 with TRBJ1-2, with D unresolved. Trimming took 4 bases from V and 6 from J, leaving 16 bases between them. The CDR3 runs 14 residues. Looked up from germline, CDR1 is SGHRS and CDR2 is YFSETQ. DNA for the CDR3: TGCGCCAGCAGCCCCGAGGGATCGGGTAATGGCTACACCTTC. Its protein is CASSPEGSGNGYTF.

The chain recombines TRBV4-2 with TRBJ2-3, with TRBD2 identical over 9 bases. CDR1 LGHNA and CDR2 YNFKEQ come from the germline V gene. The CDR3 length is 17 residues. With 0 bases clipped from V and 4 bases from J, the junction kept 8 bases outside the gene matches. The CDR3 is CASSQDRASGIPDTQYF. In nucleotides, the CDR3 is TGTGCCAGCAGCCAAGATCGGGCTAGCGGGATCCCAGATACGCAGTATTTT.

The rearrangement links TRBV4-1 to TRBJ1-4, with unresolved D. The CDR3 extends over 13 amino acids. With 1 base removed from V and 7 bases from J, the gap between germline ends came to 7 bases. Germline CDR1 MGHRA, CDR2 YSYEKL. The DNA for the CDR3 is TGCGCCAGCAGCCAAGTCCTGGCTGAAAAACTGTTTTTT. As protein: CASSQVLAEKLFF.

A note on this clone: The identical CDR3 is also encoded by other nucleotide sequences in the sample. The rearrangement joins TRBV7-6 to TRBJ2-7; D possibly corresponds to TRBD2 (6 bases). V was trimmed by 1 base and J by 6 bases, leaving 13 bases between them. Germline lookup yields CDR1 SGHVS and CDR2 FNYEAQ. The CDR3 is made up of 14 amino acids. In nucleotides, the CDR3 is TGTGCCAGCAGCTTAGAAGCCGGGGGAGGCGAGCAGTACTTC. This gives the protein CASSLEAGGGEQYF.

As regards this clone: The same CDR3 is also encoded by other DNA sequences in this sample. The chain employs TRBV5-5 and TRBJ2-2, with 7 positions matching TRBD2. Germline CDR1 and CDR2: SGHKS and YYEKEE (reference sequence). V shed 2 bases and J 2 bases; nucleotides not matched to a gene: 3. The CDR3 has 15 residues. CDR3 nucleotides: TGTGCCAGCAGCTTCCTAGCGGCAAACACCGGGGAGCTGTTTTTT. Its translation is CASSFLAANTGELFF.